The 20 T cell receptor beta chains given below trace back to one sample, sequenced in a study of T-cell reconstitution after alpha-beta-depleted transplantation in children. It was with unique molecular identifiers that the TCRbeta library was prepared. One entry per CDR3 protein, called by TCRdb with MiXCR from the PCR reads. The sample holds some 300,000 distinct CDR3 sequences, around 10% seen once. Sequencing used PBMCs, obtained before TCRalphabeta/CD19-depleted stem cell transplant. The receptors were sampled from a boy under two years old with acute myeloid leukemia, due to receive a stem cell transplant.

Notes on this clonotype: This may be a read error, as it is one base from a much larger clone. Here the CDR3 reads CASSLVLPGKTIYF. The CDR3 nucleotides are TGTGCCAGCAGTCTCGTATTACCGGGGAAGACCATATATTTT. The chain has TRBV12-3 or TRBV12-4 and TRBJ1-3, with D unresolved. The CDR3 totals 14 residues. Trimming cost V 5 bases and J 10 bases, with 18 bases left between them.

Only a few counts were recorded for this clonotype. V is TRBV20-1 and J is TRBJ2-7, with 9 bases identical to TRBD2. The CDR3 runs to 14 residues. Germline assignment: CDR1 DFQATT and CDR2 SNEGSKA (reference sequence). Trimming cost V 1 base and J 3 bases; bases outside gene matches: 4. The chain's CDR3 is CSARGGLAYYEQYF. CDR3 DNA: TGCAGTGCTAGAGGGGGACTAGCCTACTACGAGCAGTACTTC.

This clonotype was seen repeatedly, ten times or more. The genes are TRBV29-1 and TRBJ2-7, with TRBD1 identical over 9 bases. Germline CDR1 SQVTM, CDR2 ANQGSEA. V was pared by 6 bases and J by 5 bases, with 5 bases of the junction left unmatched. The CDR3 is 12 residues long. This CDR3 reads CSVGTGYHEQYF. CDR3 DNA: TGCAGCGTGGGGACAGGGTACCACGAGCAGTACTTC.

This clonotype has ten or more counts. The chain has TRBV29-1 and TRBJ1-5; 9 nucleotides line up with TRBD1. Germline-derived CDR1 and CDR2 are SQVTM and ANQGSEA. The CDR3 has 13 residues. Losses at the gene ends were 7 bases for V and 3 bases for J; bases not matched to a gene: 4. CDR3 amino acids: CSARDRDNQPQHF. CDR3 DNA sequence: TGCAGCGCCCGGGACAGGGACAATCAGCCCCAGCATTTT.

This clonotype was seen ten or more times. The CDR3, as DNA: TGTGCCAGCAGTTTAGCCCTGGGGCCCCAGCATTTT. As protein: CASSLALGPQHF. V is TRBV12-3 or TRBV12-4 and J is TRBJ1-5; D is ambiguous. This CDR3 region has 12 residues. V dropped 0 bases and J dropped 9 bases, with 6 bases sitting between them.

This clonotype has at least ten counts. The chain is built from TRBV5-6 and TRBJ1-5, with D hard to call. Germline V CDR1 and CDR2: SGHDT, YYEEEE. Deletions cut 0 bases from V and 4 bases from J, with 11 bases between. The CDR3 runs 15 residues. In DNA form, the CDR3 reads TGTGCCAGCAGCTTGGGGGGTAGGGTTAATCAGCCCCAGCATTTT. The encoded protein is CASSLGGRVNQPQHF.

This clonotype was found many times. The chain joins TRBV10-3 to TRBJ1-1, with D tentatively TRBD1 (5 bases). Trimming took 8 bases from V and 1 from J, leaving 11 bases between them. Germline CDR1 is ENHRY and CDR2 is SYGVKD. The CDR3 loop spans 13 amino acids. CDR3 DNA: TGTGCCATCGGGGGACGGCAGAACACTGAAGCTTTCTTT. It encodes CAIGGRQNTEAFF.

At least ten counts were recorded for this clonotype. V is TRBV4-2 and J is TRBJ1-5, with unresolved D. The CDR3 totals 16 residues. Between the trimmed V and J ends, which lost 1 base and 9 bases, there was a span of 19 bases. Germline V lookup: CDR1 LGHNA, CDR2 YNFKEQ. CDR3 sequence (DNA): TGTGCCAGCAGCCAAGCTCTAGGGAGTCGGATTGGGCCCCAGCATTTT. This translates into CASSQALGSRIGPQHF.

The sample holds many counts of this clonotype. V and J are TRBV12-3 or TRBV12-4 and TRBJ2-3; TRBD2 matches 12 bases. The CDR3 covers 16 residues. Losses at the gene ends were 2 bases for V and 5 bases for J; bases not matched to a gene: 5. The CDR3 nucleotides are TGTGCCAGCAGTTTACCGGCTAGCGGGGGGGAAGATACGCAGTATTTT. Protein: CASSLPASGGEDTQYF.

Ten or more counts support this clonotype. This chain links TRBV6-5 with TRBJ2-1; no clear D. The CDR3 sequence is 15 residues long. Trimming cost V 2 bases and J 0 bases, with 8 bases left between them. CDR1 is MNHEY, CDR2 SVGAGI, per germline. CDR3 coding DNA: TGTGCCAGCAGTTACACTCCGAGCTCCTACAATGAGCAGTTCTTC. Translated, it gives CASSYTPSSYNEQFF.

This clonotype occurred many times. The chain couples TRBV18 to TRBJ2-5; 7 bases align to TRBD1. Germline values: CDR1 KGHSH, CDR2 LQKENI. This CDR3 is built from 17 residues. J was trimmed by 3 bases and V by 8 bases; bases with no gene match: 18. CDR3 in DNA: TGTGCCAGCGCCAGACAGGGTCCACTAGGTCCCGAAGAGACCCAGTACTTC. It specifies CASARQGPLGPEETQYF.

This clonotype showed up just a few times. The chain employs TRBV5-4 and TRBJ2-7; 8 positions agree with TRBD1. This CDR3 region has 15 residues. Germline CDR1 SGHNT, CDR2 YYREEE (reference sequence). V was pared by 4 bases and J by 5 bases, with 11 bases of the junction left unmatched. DNA of the CDR3: TGTGCCAGCAGCCCACAGGGGGGAGTGAGGAACGAGCAGTACTTC. Translation: CASSPQGGVRNEQYF.

This clonotype was seen repeatedly, ten times or more. The chain has TRBV7-3 and TRBJ2-2, with D possibly matching TRBD1 (6 bases). From germline, CDR1 is SGHTA and CDR2 FQGTGA. This CDR3 spans 14 amino acids. V was clipped by 5 bases and J by 5 bases, with 12 bases between them. For the CDR3, the DNA is TGTGCCAGCAGCCGCGAACAGGGAACCGGGGAGCTGTTTTTT. It is translated as CASSREQGTGELFF.

This clonotype was seen ten or more times. V usage is TRBV12-3 or TRBV12-4 and J usage is TRBJ1-3; unclear D gene. The length of the CDR3 is 14 residues. The ends were cut back, 4 bases at V and 1 base at J, with 8 bases in the middle. The CDR3 protein is CASSSYGSGNTIYF. The CDR3 DNA sequence: TGTGCCAGCAGTTCGTACGGATCTGGAAACACCATATATTTT.

The sample holds many counts of this clonotype. The V gene is TRBV6-2 or TRBV6-3, the J gene TRBJ2-2; 7 bases are shared with TRBD2. This CDR3 is 18 amino acids long. With V trimmed by 1 base and J by 1 base, 9 bases remained unmatched. Looked up from germline, CDR1 is MNHEY and CDR2 is SVGEGT. CDR3 DNA: TGTGCCAGCAGTTACTTGGGACTACAAAAAATGAACACCGGGGAGCTGTTTTTT. Its translation: CASSYLGLQKMNTGELFF.

There are many counts of this clonotype. The chain joins TRBV7-2 to TRBJ2-1; 11 bases are a match to TRBD2. With V trimmed by 5 bases and J by 0 bases, 6 bases remained unmatched. Per the germline V gene, CDR1 is SGHTA and CDR2 is FQGNSA. The CDR3 runs 17 residues. In DNA form, the CDR3 reads TGTGCCAGCAGCCTACGGACTAGCGGGCGCTCCTACAATGAGCAGTTCTTC. Amino acids: CASSLRTSGRSYNEQFF.

This clonotype was counted at least ten times. The chain has TRBV6-5 and TRBJ2-5; D not certain. Trimming took 4 bases from V and 5 from J, leaving 11 bases between them. Germline values: CDR1 MNHEY, CDR2 SVGAGI. The CDR3 consists of 13 residues. Written as DNA, the CDR3 is TGTGCCAGCAGTTTTCAAGGGAAGGAGACCCAGTACTTC. Translating gives CASSFQGKETQYF.

With regard to this clonotype: A much larger clone differs by one base, so this may be a read error. This rearrangement joins TRBV7-2 to TRBJ2-1; 16 bases are a match to TRBD2. V lost 5 bases to trimming and J lost 8 bases; unmatched junction nucleotides: 6. This CDR3 is built from 16 residues. Germline V gives CDR1 SGHTA, CDR2 FQGNSA. CDR3 in amino acids: CASSPLGTSGGDEQFF. CDR3 coding DNA: TGTGCCAGCAGCCCCTTAGGGACTAGCGGGGGGGATGAGCAGTTCTTC.

This clonotype was counted at least ten times. J is TRBJ2-7 and V is TRBV6-5, with 9 bases aligning to TRBD1. This CDR3 spans 15 amino acids. In germline, CDR1 is MNHEY, CDR2 SVGAGI. Losses at the gene ends were 6 bases for V and 5 bases for J; bases not matched to a gene: 11. This CDR3 is CASSHGLDRGHEQYF. The CDR3 DNA sequence: TGTGCCAGCAGCCACGGTCTGGACAGGGGCCACGAGCAGTACTTC.

The table lists this clonotype with many counts. The rearrangement uses TRBV7-2 and TRBJ2-7; no clear D. Germline CDR1 is SGHTA and CDR2 is FQGNSA. Trimming pared 2 bases from V and 2 bases from J, leaving 16 bases between. The CDR3 length is 16 residues. CDR3 sequence (DNA): TGTGCCAGCAGCTTAATGGGCCTAGGCCAAGCCTACGAGCAGTACTTC. Protein sequence: CASSLMGLGQAYEQYF.